These 13 T cell receptor beta chains share one sample of origin, sequenced in a study of early T cells in non-severe SARS-CoV-2 infection. TCRdb recomputed calls from the 5' RACE reads with MiXCR, one row per CDR3 protein. This sample has 20,000 to 25,000 distinct CDR3 sequences; 5.3% occur once, and the top ten carry around 11%. The sequenced sample was whole blood. Source of these receptors: an adult who was a healthcare worker with PCR-confirmed SARS-CoV-2 infection or an uninfected control (not recorded which).

The V call is TRBV28, the J call TRBJ2-7, with D perhaps TRBD1 or TRBD2 (5 bases each). Trimming left V 6 bases short and J 1 base short, with 16 bases between. This CDR3 has 15 residues. Germline V lookup: CDR1 MDHEN, CDR2 SYDVKM. CDR3 protein: CASSPTDYLSYEQYF. CDR3 nucleotide sequence: TGTGCCAGCAGCCCGACAGACTATCTTTCCTACGAGCAGTACTTC.

This clonotype has a count of ten or more. This rearrangement joins TRBV5-4 to TRBJ2-7; 13 nucleotides line up with TRBD2. The CDR3 contains 16 residues. V lost 4 bases, J lost 2 bases, and 6 bases stayed unmatched. CDR1 and CDR2 (germline): SGHNT, YYREEE (reference sequence). CDR3 in amino acids: CASSPGGTSGTYEQYF. The CDR3 nucleotides are TGTGCCAGCAGCCCCGGGGGGACTAGCGGGACCTACGAGCAGTACTTC.

This clonotype was seen at least ten times. CDR3 region: CASKPREATDTQYF. DNA of the CDR3: TGCGCCAGCAAACCGCGGGAGGCCACAGATACGCAGTATTTT. This chain links TRBV5-1 with TRBJ2-3; 8 bases are shared with TRBD2. Germline V lookup: CDR1 SGHRS, CDR2 YFSETQ. Trimming took 6 bases from V and 2 from J; bases not matched to a gene: 5. This CDR3 has 14 residues.

Ten or more counts support this clonotype. This CDR3 is CASSEAALSGANVLTF. CDR3 DNA sequence: TGTGCCAGCAGCGAGGCAGCCCTCTCTGGGGCCAACGTCCTGACTTTC. This chain connects TRBV9 to TRBJ2-6; D call uncertain. V gave up 3 bases and J gave up 0 bases, with 10 bases separating them. Germline values: CDR1 SGDLS, CDR2 YYNGEE. This CDR3 contains 16 residues.

By sample fraction, this clonotype is medium-sized. This chain links TRBV29-1 with TRBJ2-3; D call uncertain. The CDR3 runs to 11 residues. The V gene's germline CDR1 is SQVTM and CDR2 ANQGSEA. Trimming pared 4 bases from V and 5 bases from J, leaving 7 bases between. The CDR3 reads CSVVELDTQYF. The CDR3 nucleotides are TGCAGCGTTGTAGAGTTAGATACGCAGTATTTT.

This clonotype was counted only a few times. The chain has TRBV28 and TRBJ2-1; 12 bases align to TRBD1. V shed 6 bases and J 9 bases; nucleotides not matched to a gene: 12. Germline V CDR1 and CDR2: MDHEN, SYDVKM. The CDR3 totals 16 residues. CDR3 residues: CASSRPPGQGAGEQFF. The CDR3 DNA sequence: TGTGCCAGCAGCCGCCCTCCGGGACAGGGGGCGGGTGAGCAGTTCTTC.

This chain links TRBV11-2 with TRBJ2-5, with D possibly TRBD2 on 6 matching bases. The CDR3 loop spans 15 amino acids. V was pared by 1 base and J by 5 bases, with 14 bases between. CDR1 and CDR2 from the germline V gene are SGHAT and FQNNGV. In DNA, the CDR3 is TGTGCCAGCAGCTTAGGCGGGACGGGGTGGGAGACCCAGTACTTC. It is translated as CASSLGGTGWETQYF.

On this clonotype: This may be a read error, as it is one base from a much larger clone. V usage is TRBV20-1 and J usage is TRBJ1-2; 7 nucleotides line up with TRBD1. With V trimmed by 3 bases and J by 4 bases, 14 bases remained unmatched. Germline loops: CDR1 DFQATT, CDR2 SNEGSKA (reference sequence). This CDR3 has 16 residues. The chain's CDR3 is CSASDLLTGRFYGYTF. In DNA form, the CDR3 reads TGCAGTGCTAGTGATCTATTGACAGGGAGATTCTATGGCTACACCTTC.

This clonotype was observed a few times. The rearrangement links TRBV3-1 to TRBJ1-1; possible D gene TRBD1, 6 bases. The V and J ends lost 5 bases and 11 bases respectively, with 12 bases between them. The CDR3 runs to 11 residues. Germline values: CDR1 LGHDT, CDR2 YNNKEL (reference sequence). The CDR3 spells CASSWRGFAFF. In DNA form, the CDR3 reads TGTGCCAGCAGCTGGAGGGGGTTCGCTTTCTTT.

The sample holds a few counts of this clonotype. V gene TRBV7-9 combines with J gene TRBJ2-3; the match to TRBD2 covers 10 bases. Trimming took 1 base from V and 4 from J; bases not matched to a gene: 11. Germline assignment: CDR1 SEHNR and CDR2 FQNEAQ (reference sequence). This CDR3 region has 18 residues. CDR3 sequence: CASSLVSGRALSADTQYF. The CDR3 region has the DNA TGTGCCAGCAGCTTAGTCAGCGGGAGGGCCCTCAGCGCAGATACGCAGTATTTT. The full variable domain, completed using reference TRBV7-9 and TRBJ2-3, is DTGVSQNPRHKITKRGQNVTFRCDPISEHNRLYWYRQTLGQGPEFLTYFQNEAQLEKSRLLSDRFSAERPKGSFSTLEIQRTEQGDSAMYLCASSLVSGRALSADTQYFGPGTRLTVL.

This clonotype has a count of ten or more. This chain connects TRBV19 to TRBJ1-2; 8 nucleotides line up with TRBD1. This CDR3 region has 15 residues. Germline V gives CDR1 LNHDA, CDR2 SQIVND (reference sequence). Trimming took 7 bases from V and 3 from J; bases not matched to a gene: 10. The CDR3 nucleotides read TGTGCCAGTAACCAGGGGGCAGTACGAGACTATGGCTACACCTTC. Its protein product is CASNQGAVRDYGYTF.

This clonotype ranks as medium-sized (0.01 to 0.1%). The CDR3 region has the DNA TGCAGCGTTGAAGAGGCCGGGACAGGAAGCTCCTACGAGCAGTACTTC. Its translation is CSVEEAGTGSSYEQYF. The chain carries TRBV29-1 and TRBJ2-7; 8 nucleotides agree with TRBD1. Germline CDR1 is SQVTM and CDR2 is ANQGSEA. The CDR3 is 16 amino acids. J gave up 0 bases and V 0 bases, and 7 bases lay outside the gene matches.

This clonotype was detected ten times or more. The chain joins TRBV7-6 to TRBJ2-2; TRBD1 aligns across 8 bases. After removal of 5 bases from V and 3 bases from J, the junction contained 5 bases not matched to a gene. This CDR3 contains 15 residues. The germline gives CDR1 SGHVS, CDR2 FNYEAQ. The CDR3 here is CASSPRQGYTGELFF. CDR3 in DNA: TGTGCCAGCAGCCCCAGACAGGGGTACACCGGGGAGCTGTTTTTT.